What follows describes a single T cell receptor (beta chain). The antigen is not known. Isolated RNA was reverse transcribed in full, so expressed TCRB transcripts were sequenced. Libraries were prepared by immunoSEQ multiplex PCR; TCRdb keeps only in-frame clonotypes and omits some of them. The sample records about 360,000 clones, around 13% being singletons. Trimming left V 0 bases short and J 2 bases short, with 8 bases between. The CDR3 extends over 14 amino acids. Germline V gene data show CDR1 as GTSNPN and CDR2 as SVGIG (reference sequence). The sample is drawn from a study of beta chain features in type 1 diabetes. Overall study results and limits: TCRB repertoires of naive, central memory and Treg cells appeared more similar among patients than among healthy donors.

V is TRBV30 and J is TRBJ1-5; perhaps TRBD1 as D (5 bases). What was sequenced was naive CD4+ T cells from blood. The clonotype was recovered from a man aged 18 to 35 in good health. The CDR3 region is CAWSVGRGNQPQHF. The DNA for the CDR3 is TGTGCCTGGAGTGTCGGCAGGGGCAATCAGCCCCAGCATTTT. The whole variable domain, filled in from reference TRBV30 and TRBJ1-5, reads SQTIHQWPATLVQPVGSPLSLECTVEGTSNPNLYWYRQAAGRGLQLLFYSVGIGQISSEVPQNLSASRPQDRQFILSSKKLLLSDSGFYLCAWSVGRGNQPQHFGDGTRLSIL.